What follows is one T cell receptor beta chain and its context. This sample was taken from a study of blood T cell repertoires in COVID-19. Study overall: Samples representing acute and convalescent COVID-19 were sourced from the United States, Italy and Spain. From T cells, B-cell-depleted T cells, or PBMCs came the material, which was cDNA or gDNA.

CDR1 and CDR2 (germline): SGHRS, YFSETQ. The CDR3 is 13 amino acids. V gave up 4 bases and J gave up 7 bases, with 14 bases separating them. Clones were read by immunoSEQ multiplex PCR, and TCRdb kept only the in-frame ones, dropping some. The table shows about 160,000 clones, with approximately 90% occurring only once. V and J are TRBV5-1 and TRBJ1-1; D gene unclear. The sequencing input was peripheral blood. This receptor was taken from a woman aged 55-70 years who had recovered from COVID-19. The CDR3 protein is CASSQSWTDEAFF. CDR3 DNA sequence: TGCGCCAGCAGCCAATCATGGACTGATGAAGCTTTCTTT.